The clone carrying this T cell receptor beta chain was counted a few times. Its matching antigen is unknown. The data stem from a study of T cells after yellow fever vaccination. Study background: Where fractions had low cell numbers, libraries were prepared from them with the SMART-Seq v4 Ultra Low Input RNA kit. The study, taken as a whole, reports: Clones that expanded after primary vaccination mostly reappeared after the booster (over 95% CD4, about 91% CD8). Sorted repertoires could include abundant contaminating clonotypes from bulk cells.

Trimming shortened V by 3 bases and J by 3 bases, and 9 bases separated the two germline ends. In germline, CDR1 is MNHEY, CDR2 SMNVEV (reference sequence). This CDR3 contains 14 residues. UMIs were added to TCR cDNA along with a universal primer site when it was made by 5'RACE template switching. MiXCR, applied by TCRdb to the 5' RACE reads, yields one record per CDR3 protein. In the table there are a few hundred thousand distinct CDR3 sequences, 7% to 10% of which are singletons. This material consisted of PBMCs, taken roughly seven weeks after the first yellow fever vaccination. The clonotype originates from a man younger than 35 who received the YFV17D yellow fever vaccine. The chain joins TRBV27 to TRBJ1-5; D is possibly TRBD1 (5 bases). The CDR3 DNA reads as TGTGCCAGCAGTTTGTTGGGGCCCAATCAGCCCCAGCATTTT. Its translation is CASSLLGPNQPQHF.